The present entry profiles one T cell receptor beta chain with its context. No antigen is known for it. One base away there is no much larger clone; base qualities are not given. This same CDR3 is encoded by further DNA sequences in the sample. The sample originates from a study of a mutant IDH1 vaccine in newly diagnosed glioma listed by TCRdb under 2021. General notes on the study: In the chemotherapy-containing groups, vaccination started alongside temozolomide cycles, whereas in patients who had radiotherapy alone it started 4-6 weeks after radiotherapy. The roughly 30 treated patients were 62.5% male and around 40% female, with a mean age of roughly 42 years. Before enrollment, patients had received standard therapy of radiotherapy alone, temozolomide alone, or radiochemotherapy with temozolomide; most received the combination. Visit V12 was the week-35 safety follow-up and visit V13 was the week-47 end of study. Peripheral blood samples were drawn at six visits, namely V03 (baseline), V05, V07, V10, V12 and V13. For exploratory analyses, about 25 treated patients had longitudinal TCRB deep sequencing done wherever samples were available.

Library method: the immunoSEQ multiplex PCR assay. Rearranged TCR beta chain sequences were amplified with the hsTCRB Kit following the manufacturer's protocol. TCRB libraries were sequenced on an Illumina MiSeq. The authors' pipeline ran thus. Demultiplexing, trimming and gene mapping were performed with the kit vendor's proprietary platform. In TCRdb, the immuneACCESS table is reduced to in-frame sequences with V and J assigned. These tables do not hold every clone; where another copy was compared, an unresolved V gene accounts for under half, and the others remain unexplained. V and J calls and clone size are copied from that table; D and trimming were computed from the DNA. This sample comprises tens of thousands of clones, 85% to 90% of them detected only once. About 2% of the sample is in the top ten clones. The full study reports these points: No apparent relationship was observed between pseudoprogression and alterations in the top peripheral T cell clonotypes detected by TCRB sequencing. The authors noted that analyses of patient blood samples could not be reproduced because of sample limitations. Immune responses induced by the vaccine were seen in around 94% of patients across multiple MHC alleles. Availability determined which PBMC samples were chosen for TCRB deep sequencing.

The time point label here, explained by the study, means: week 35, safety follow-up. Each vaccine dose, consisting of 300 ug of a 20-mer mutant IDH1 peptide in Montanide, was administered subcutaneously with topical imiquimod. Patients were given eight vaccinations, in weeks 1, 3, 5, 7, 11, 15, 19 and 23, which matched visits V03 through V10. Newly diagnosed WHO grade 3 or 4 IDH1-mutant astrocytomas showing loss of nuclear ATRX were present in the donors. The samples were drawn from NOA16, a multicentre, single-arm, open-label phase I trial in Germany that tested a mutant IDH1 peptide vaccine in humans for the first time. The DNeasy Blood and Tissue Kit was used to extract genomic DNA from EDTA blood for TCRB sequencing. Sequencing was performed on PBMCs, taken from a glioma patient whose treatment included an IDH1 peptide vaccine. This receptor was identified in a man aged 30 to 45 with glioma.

The CDR3 has the sequence CASSFSGDQETQYF. The DNA reads as follows: TGCGCCAGCAGCTTTAGCGGGGACCAAGAGACCCAGTACTTC. Recombination linked TRBV5-1 to TRBJ2-5, with 8 bases in between that match TRBD2. Trimming accounts for 2 bases at V and 0 bases at J, while the number of junction bases matched to no gene is 0. There are 14 amino acids in the CDR3, from cysteine to phenylalanine inclusive. This entry keeps only the CDR3 DNA: 42 bases, framed from base 1. The germline V gene encodes CDR1 SGHRS and CDR2 YFSETQ.